The T cell receptor (beta chain) under discussion was sequenced for a study of blood T cell repertoires in COVID-19 (dated by TCRdb to about 2020). The study in broad terms: The collaborator samples originated in the United States, Italy and Spain and spanned the acute and convalescent phases of COVID-19. The prospective study material was composed of cDNA or gDNA derived from T cells, B-cell-depleted T cells, or PBMCs. Subjects who had been exposed to COVID-19, were actively infected with it, or had recovered from it provided the deeply sampled blood TCRbeta repertoires that made up the dataset. The repertoires were made available in a free public database intended to serve as a resource for research on the immune response to SARS-CoV-2. The samples were drawn from the first 160 participants of the ongoing ImmuneRACE study and from some 1,300 subjects provided by 6 global collaborators. A de-identified subject ID, COVID-19 status, age in years and sex were almost always included in the sample metadata. HLA class I and class II types, where available, came from metadata supplied by the sample provider rather than from assay-based typing. Paper-wide results and their limitations: The amount of clinical and demographic metadata varied by source and participant and was provided uncurated.

Whole blood was collected in K2EDTA tubes by collaborating institutions according to the institutions' own protocols. Collaborator samples were shipped for TCRbeta analysis as frozen whole blood, isolated PBMCs, or DNA extracted from either sample type. The germline V gene specifies KGHDR as CDR1 and SFDVKD as CDR2. From the cysteine up to the phenylalanine, the CDR3 has a length of 17 residues. Only the CDR3 portion is preserved as DNA: 51 bases, with reading frame beginning at the first base. The junction shows trimming of 3 bases on V and 5 bases on J, and the gene matches do not reach 9 bases of it. TCRbeta CDR3 regions were amplified from genomic DNA using the immunoSEQ Assay, a bias-controlled multiplex PCR. In the authors' own workflow: The number of nucleated cells in each sample was estimated from the amplification of reference gene primers within the assay. To quantify the absolute abundance of each unique TCRbeta CDR3 rearrangement, sequence reads were collapsed and filtered. Productive Simpson clonality was computed per sample as the square root of Simpson's diversity index over productive rearrangements. The immuneACCESS repertoire file appears here via TCRdb, limited to in-frame rearrangements. These files lack a portion of the clones; in checked studies, under half of the deficit traces to unresolved V genes, and the cause of the others is not known. That table supplies the V and J calls and clone size; D and trimming were determined from the DNA. In this sample the table shows under 60,000 clones, approximately 88% of which occur a single time. Together, the top ten hold roughly 55% of the sample.

A note on this clone: Its antigen remains undetermined. No base qualities exist here, and no much larger clone lies one base off it.

This chain is built from TRBV24-1 and TRBJ2-5, with 12 bases in between that match TRBD2. The sequenced sample consisted of peripheral blood. This receptor was taken from a man in his 70s with acute or convalescent COVID-19. The sequenced DNA: TGTGCCACCAGTGATCCCTCGACGACTAGCGGGGGCGAGACCCAGTACTTC. The translation is CATSDPSTTSGGETQYF.